The 7 T cell receptor beta chains given below trace back to one sample, sequenced in a study of naive and memory T cell subsets. As for treatment: skin biopsy from PPD injection site in Mantoux-positive individual. The library had UMIs added by 3' ligation of an oligonucleotide to TCR cDNA. Amplification of ligated cDNA took four PCR rounds with SP2 and nested alpha and beta constant primers. TCRdb fed the UMI-ligation and nested PCR reads into MiXCR, producing one record per CDR3 protein. The data show around 33,000 distinct CDR3 sequences, 6.7% seen once. The specimen was skin, collected from a tuberculin skin test site. These receptors all come from an adult in good health.

This chain joins TRBV7-2 and TRBJ1-4, with D maybe TRBD1 (6 bases). With 6 bases removed from V and 3 bases from J, the gap between germline ends came to 11 bases. The germline gives CDR1 SGHTA, CDR2 FQGNSA. The CDR3 is 14 residues long. The CDR3 nucleotides read TGTGCCAGCAGGGGGGACAATCCTAATGAAAAACTGTTTTTT. This sequence encodes CASRGDNPNEKLFF.

This clonotype was counted between two and nine times. DNA for the CDR3: TGCGCCAGCAGCGGAGGGTCCGGGACAGGGGGTAAAGAGAATAGCACCTTC. As protein: CASSGGSGTGGKENSTF. The chain combines TRBV5-1 with TRBJ1-2; 11 nucleotides match TRBD1. The germline gives CDR1 SGHRS, CDR2 YFSETQ. Germline trimming cut 4 bases from V and 13 bases from J; bases unmatched to any gene: 21. This CDR3 is 17 amino acids long.

This clonotype occurred a few times. The chain uses TRBV20-1 and TRBJ1-2, with 8 bases that match TRBD1. The V and J ends lost 4 bases and 4 bases, in that order; junction bases with no gene match: 8. Germline CDR1 reads DFQATT; CDR2 reads SNEGSKA (reference sequence). The CDR3 is made up of 14 amino acids. CDR3 residues: CSANGQGLTYGYTF. The DNA for the CDR3 is TGCAGTGCTAACGGACAGGGCCTGACCTATGGCTACACCTTC.

This clonotype was picked up many times. The chain is built from TRBV28 and TRBJ1-2; TRBD1 agrees at 10 bases. With V trimmed by 6 bases and J by 3 bases, 7 bases remained unmatched. CDR1 MDHEN and CDR2 SYDVKM come from the germline V gene. The CDR3 contains 15 residues. Here the CDR3 reads CASSYGQGVDYGYTF. The CDR3 DNA reads TGTGCCAGCAGCTACGGACAGGGGGTTGACTATGGCTACACCTTC.

This clonotype came up many times. The rearrangement uses TRBV7-9 and TRBJ2-1; TRBD1 matches at 7 bases. The V segment lost 2 bases and the J segment 0 bases; nucleotides outside the gene matches: 16. Germline CDR1 reads SEHNR; CDR2 reads FQNEAQ (reference sequence). This CDR3 has 20 residues. The CDR3 bases are TGTGCCAGCAGCTTACACCTCGCCAGGGGGAAACCCGCCTCCTACAATGAGCAGTTCTTC. This gives the protein CASSLHLARGKPASYNEQFF.

This clonotype was detected a few times. V gene TRBV12-3 or TRBV12-4 combines with J gene TRBJ1-1; tentatively, D is TRBD1 (6 bases). V gave up 7 bases and J gave up 0 bases, with 21 bases separating them. The CDR3 extends over 17 amino acids. CDR3 sequence (DNA): TGTGCCAGCATCCTGAGGGGGGGAGGGCTCATGAACACTGAAGCTTTCTTT. Its translation: CASILRGGGLMNTEAFF.

This clonotype was counted many times. The genes are TRBV6-5 and TRBJ2-7; 7 bases match TRBD1. This CDR3 comprises 13 residues. With 5 bases clipped from V and 5 bases from J, the junction kept 6 bases outside the gene matches. Germline CDR1 MNHEY, CDR2 SVGAGI. The CDR3 bases are TGTGCCAGCAGTGCGACAGGGTTTCACGAGCAGTACTTC. Translating it yields CASSATGFHEQYF.